These T cell receptor beta chains were read from a single sample in a study of cytomegalovirus exposure and HLA in healthy donors. Here immunoSEQ multiplex PCR was the method, and the copy in TCRdb shows in-frame clones only, minus some. Of about 100,000 clones in the sample, less than 75% were seen once. Sequencing was carried out using PBMCs. The receptors were gathered from a man aged 35 to 55 in good health and CMV-seropositive. Both conserved end residues are part of each CDR3. The D gene is left open where the match is weak.

D | V | CDR3
TRBD2 | TRBV18 | CASSPRQGGNEQFF
. | TRBV19 | CASSTSEEKLFF
TRBD2 | TRBV7-7 | CASSLRGSGSETQYF
TRBD1 | TRBV5-3 | CAKTLSTGESYGYTF
TRBD2 | TRBV13 | CASSSRLAGDDIQYF
. | TRBV7-8 | CASSLGLFSGNTIYF
. | TRBV12-5 | CASGPGGPNEQFF
. | TRBV6-1 | CASSVLEAGQPQHF
. | TRBV7-8 | CASSPPTGLQETQYF
TRBD1 | TRBV11-1 | CASSLDREAFF
TRBD1 | TRBV9 | CASSGQGNTEAFF
. | TRBV7-3 | CASSQGGWSSGANVLTF
. | TRBV5-1 | CASSPYSGAGTDTQYF
. | TRBV5-6 | CASSWTAEQFF
TRBD2 | TRBV5-1 | CASSLEASGRAWDTGELFF
. | TRBV28 | CASRQNRADTQYF
TRBD1 | TRBV9 | CASSPGQVSEAFF
. | TRBV27 | CASSLTANNSPLHF
TRBD2 | TRBV29-1 | CSAGYRGDEQFF
TRBD1 | TRBV15 | CAIRDRGHTEQFF
. | TRBV27 | CASSPVPGSVEQYF
. | TRBV7-2 | CASSSHQGASYEQYF
. | TRBV4-2 | CASSQEGWAGSAVYNEQFF
TRBD2 | TRBV28 | CASSLTRGLAGEQYF
. | TRBV21-1 | CAGVGGTGGTGELFF
. | TRBV6-1 | CAGRSPWTLYGYTF